There are a few counts of the clone carrying this T cell receptor beta chain. The target antigen is unknown. V gave up 6 bases and J gave up 10 bases, with 16 bases separating them. The V gene's germline CDR1 is MDHEN and CDR2 SYDVKM. The CDR3 is 14 amino acids. Assay used: immunoSEQ multiplex PCR; TCRdb lists only in-frame clones, some missing. The data show 170,000 or so clones, 75% to 95% seen once. This sample was taken from a study of T cell responses to AZD1222 COVID-19 vaccine. Study in general: Researchers grouped second doses given at about 4 or about 12 weeks into one pool.

Study-level findings and limits: There were mostly white British donors and more females than males, and clonal diversity was possibly underestimated.

The rearrangement links TRBV28 to TRBJ1-6; D is unresolved. This material consisted of peripheral blood, taken on day 0 of AZD1222 vaccination. This clonotype was sampled from an adult in good health. DNA for the CDR3: TGTGCCAGCAGCACCGGGTCAGCGAGGTCACCCCTCCACTTT. Amino acids: CASSTGSARSPLHF. The full variable domain, with the rest looked up from reference TRBV28 and TRBJ1-6, is DVKVTQSSRYLVKRTGEKVFLECVQDMDHENMFWYRQDPGLGLRLIYFSYDVKMKEKGDIPEGYSVSREKKERFSLILESASTNQTSMYLCASSTGSARSPLHFGNGTRLTVT.